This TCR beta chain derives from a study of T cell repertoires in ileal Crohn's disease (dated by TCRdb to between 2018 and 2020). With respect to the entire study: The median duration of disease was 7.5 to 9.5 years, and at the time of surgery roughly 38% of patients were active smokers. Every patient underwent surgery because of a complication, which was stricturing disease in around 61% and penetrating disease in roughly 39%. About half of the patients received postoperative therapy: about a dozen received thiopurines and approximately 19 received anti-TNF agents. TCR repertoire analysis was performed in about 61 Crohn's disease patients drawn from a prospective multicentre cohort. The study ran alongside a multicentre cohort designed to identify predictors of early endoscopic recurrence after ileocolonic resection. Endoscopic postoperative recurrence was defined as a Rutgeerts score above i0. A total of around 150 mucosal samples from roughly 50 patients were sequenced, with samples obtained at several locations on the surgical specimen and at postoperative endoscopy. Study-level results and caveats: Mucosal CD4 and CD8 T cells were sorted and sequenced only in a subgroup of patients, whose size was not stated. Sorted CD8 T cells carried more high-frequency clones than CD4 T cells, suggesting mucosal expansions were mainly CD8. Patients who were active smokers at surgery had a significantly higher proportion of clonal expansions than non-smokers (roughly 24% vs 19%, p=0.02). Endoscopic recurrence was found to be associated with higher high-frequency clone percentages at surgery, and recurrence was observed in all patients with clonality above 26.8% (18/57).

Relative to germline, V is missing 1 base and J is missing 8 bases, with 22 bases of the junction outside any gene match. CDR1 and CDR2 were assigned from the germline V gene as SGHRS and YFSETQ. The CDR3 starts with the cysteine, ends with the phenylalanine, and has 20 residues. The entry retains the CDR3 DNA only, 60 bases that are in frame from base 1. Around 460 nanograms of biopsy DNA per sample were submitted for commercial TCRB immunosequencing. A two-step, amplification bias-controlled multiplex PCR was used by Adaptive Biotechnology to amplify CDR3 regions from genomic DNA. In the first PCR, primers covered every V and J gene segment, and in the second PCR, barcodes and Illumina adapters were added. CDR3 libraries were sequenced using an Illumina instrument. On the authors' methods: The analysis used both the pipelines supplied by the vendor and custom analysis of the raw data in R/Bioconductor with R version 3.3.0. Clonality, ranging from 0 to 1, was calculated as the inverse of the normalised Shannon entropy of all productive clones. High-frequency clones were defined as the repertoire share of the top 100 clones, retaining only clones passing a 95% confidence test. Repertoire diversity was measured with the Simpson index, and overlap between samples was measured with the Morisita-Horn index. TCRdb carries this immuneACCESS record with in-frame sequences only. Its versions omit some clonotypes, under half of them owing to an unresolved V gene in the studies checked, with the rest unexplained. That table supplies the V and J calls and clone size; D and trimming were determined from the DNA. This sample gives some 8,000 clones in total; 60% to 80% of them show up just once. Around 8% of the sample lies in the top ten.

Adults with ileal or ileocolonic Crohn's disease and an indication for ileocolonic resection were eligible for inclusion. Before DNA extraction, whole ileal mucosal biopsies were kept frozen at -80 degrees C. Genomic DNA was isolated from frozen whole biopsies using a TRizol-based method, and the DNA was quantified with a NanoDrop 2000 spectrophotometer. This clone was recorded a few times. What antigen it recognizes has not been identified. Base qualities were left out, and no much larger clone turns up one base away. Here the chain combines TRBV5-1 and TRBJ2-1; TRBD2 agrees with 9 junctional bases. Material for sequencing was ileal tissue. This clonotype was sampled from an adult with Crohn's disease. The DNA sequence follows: TGCGCCAGCAGCTTGCGGGGCCCTAGCGGGGACTATTTCGCTGTGGATGAGCAGTTCTTC. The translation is CASSLRGPSGDYFAVDEQFF. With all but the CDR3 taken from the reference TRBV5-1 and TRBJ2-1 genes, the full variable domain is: KAGVTQTPRYLIKTRGQQVTLSCSPISGHRSVSWYQQTPGQGLQFLFEYFSETQRNKGNFPGRFSGRQFSNSRSEMNVSTLELGDSALYLCASSLRGPSGDYFAVDEQFFGPGTRLTVL.